The source of this T cell receptor beta chain is a study of blood T cell repertoires in COVID-19. Study in general: Acute and convalescent COVID-19 samples came from the United States, Italy and Spain. Sources were T cells, B-cell-depleted T cells, or PBMCs; the material itself was cDNA or gDNA.

This table comes from immunoSEQ multiplex PCR, and its TCRdb copy is limited to in-frame clones, with some not included. The data show under 500,000 clones, about 89% seen once. Sequenced input: peripheral blood. The clonotype originates from a woman aged 25 to 39 with acute or convalescent COVID-19.

The CDR3 region is CASSIPNPGGTQYF. DNA of the CDR3: TGTGCCAGCAGTATCCCAAACCCAGGGGGCACGCAGTATTTT. The V gene is TRBV27, the J gene TRBJ2-3; 8 nucleotides match TRBD1. CDR1 and CDR2 from the germline V gene are MNHEY and SMNVEV (reference sequence). The CDR3 is 14 residues long. With 5 bases clipped from V and 9 bases from J, the junction kept 10 bases outside the gene matches.